The T cell receptor beta chain described here comes from a study of blood T cell repertoires in COVID-19. Study background: From the United States, Italy and Spain came samples of acute and convalescent COVID-19.

Germline V CDR1 and CDR2: SGHTA, FQGNSA. CDR3 length: 13 residues. V was shortened by 2 bases and J by 1 base, with 5 bases between the two germline ends. Under the authors' procedure: From reference gene primer amplification, estimates of nucleated cell counts were derived. Assay: immunoSEQ multiplex PCR; the TCRdb copy retains only in-frame clones and omits some. V and J calls and clone size come straight from that table; D and trimming were deduced from the DNA. Of 300,000 to 400,000 clones in the sample, approximately 88% were seen once. Sample: PBMCs or T cells enriched from blood (not recorded which). The sequence was obtained from a woman between 25 and 40 years old with acute COVID-19. This chain joins TRBV7-2 and TRBJ1-1, with D hard to call. This chain's CDR3 is CASSLHRNTEAFF. CDR3 DNA: TGTGCCAGCAGCTTACATAGGAACACTGAAGCTTTCTTT.